Reported below is one TCR beta chain. This clonotype appeared a few times. It has no known antigen specificity. The record has no base qualities; no much larger clone is one base away. To prepare the library, PCR was applied. TCR alpha and beta chains were amplified from RNA with a modified RACE PCR protocol rather than multiplex PCR. Libraries were sequenced on an Illumina MiSeq, and raw reads were demultiplexed according to sample-specific barcode combinations. For the original study's pipeline: TCR clonotypes were identified from the sequencing reads using MiXCR software. Clones were called with MiXCR by TCRdb after fastp trimmed the public reads at Q25, and only in-frame beta chains were retained. One record per CDR3 amino acid sequence lists the most common genes and DNA. The V and J calls reflect TCRdb's pipeline rather than the authors' work. The sample has over 1,500 distinct CDR3 sequences on record, roughly 7.1% of them singletons. The ten largest clonotypes hold about 50% of the sample.

The sample comes from a study of T cells in AML relapse after transplant (dated by TCRdb to the late 2010s). About the investigation overall: Remission controls were clinically matched patients who maintained long-term complete remission with more than 3 years of follow-up. Remission samples were bone marrow collected about 1 year after HSCT from patients who maintained complete remission. In patients given allogeneic HSCT for myeloid malignancy, this retrospective study looked at bone marrow T cells, examining both their TCR repertoires and their inhibitory receptor expression. The paper as a whole reports these results and caveats: The TCR repertoire comparisons were based on very few samples, with only three individuals in each group for unsorted bone marrow.

This receptor was taken from a human donor who had a stem cell transplant for acute myeloid leukemia. Some T cells may be donor cells from the graft after a transplant. The starting material was bone marrow, either the whole sample or a sorted T cell fraction (not recorded which), obtained in complete remission.

The CDR3 region reads CASSFIISRELVEQFF. The DNA reads as follows: TGCGCCAGCAGCTTTATAATATCGCGGGAGCTAGTTGAGCAGTTCTTC. Rearrangement joined TRBV5-1 to TRBJ2-1; TRBD2 fits 7 bases in the junction. Germline trimming amounts to 2 bases on V and 9 bases on J, with 14 as the count of junction bases outside the gene matches. Taken from the germline V gene, the CDR1 and CDR2 loops are SGHRS and YFSETQ. From the cysteine up to the phenylalanine, the CDR3 has a length of 16 residues. This entry keeps only the CDR3 DNA: 48 bases, framed from base 1. Here the CDR3 is joined to the reference TRBV5-1 and TRBJ2-1 genes, and the full variable domain is: KAGVTQTPRYLIKTRGQQVTLSCSPISGHRSVSWYQQTPGQGLQFLFEYFSETQRNKGNFPGRFSGRQFSNSRSEMNVSTLELGDSALYLCASSFIISRELVEQFFGPGTRLTVL.